In this sample, the clone carrying this T cell receptor (beta chain) is medium-sized. Its cognate antigen is unknown. These data belong to a study of vaccination and CD4 T cells after COVID-19. Study-level results: Only post-vaccination samples contained a median approximately 85% of the reactive clones in convalescent patients. Spike mono-reactivity was shown by 304 of 307 vaccine-specific clones in convalescent patients.

Treatment indicated: approximately nine-day PBMC culture with coronavirus spike peptide pools or control peptides (ViraFEST assay). PBMC cultures, at around 2 million cells per well, received approximately 9.4 IU/ml IL-2 and roughly 9.4 ug/ml peptide pools. CD4+ T cells that had been cultured provided DNA sequenced with the Oncomine TCR Beta short-read assay. Each CDR3 protein gets one entry after TCRdb re-called the PCR reads with MiXCR. Counted here are 7,000 to 8,000 distinct CDR3 sequences, 20% to 25% occurring once; the ten biggest clones make up 20% to 25%. J lost 3 bases, V lost 8 bases, and 8 bases had no gene match. The CDR3 runs to 14 residues. Germline V gene data show CDR1 as SGHTA and CDR2 as FQGNSA.

The clonotype comes from a human donor who had recovered from COVID-19. The chain has TRBV7-2 and TRBJ2-7; 9 bases agree with TRBD2. Here the sequenced sample was CD4+ T cells from blood, cultured in vitro, taken after SARS-CoV-2 vaccination. CDR3 protein: CASGQTSGDYEQYF. CDR3 in DNA: TGTGCCAGCGGCCAGACTAGCGGAGACTACGAGCAGTACTTC. Variable domain in full (rest from reference TRBV7-2 and TRBJ2-7): GAGVSQSPSNKVTEKGKDVELRCDPISGHTALYWYRQSLGQGLEFLIYFQGNSAPDKSGLPSDRFSAERTGGSVSTLTIQRTQQEDSAVYLCASGQTSGDYEQYFGPGTRLTVT.